This T cell receptor beta chain was recovered during a study of shared clonotypes between healthy human individuals. Cells designated naive CD8 were CD45RO-negative and were positively selected for CCR7, with terminally differentiated effector memory CD45RA+ cells excluded. Trimming cost V 5 bases and J 8 bases, with 3 bases left between them. Germline V gene sequence: CDR1 SGHTA, CDR2 FQGNSA. CDR3 length: 10 amino acids. TCRdb's table, derived via immunoSEQ multiplex PCR, lists solely in-frame clones and lacks some. The sample lists 1.5 million to 2.5 million clones; about 95% were seen once. V is TRBV7-2 and J is TRBJ1-4; D unclear. The sequence was collected from a man between 18 and 29 years old in good health. Sequences were obtained from naive CD8+ T cells sorted from blood. The CDR3 is CASSREKLFF. The CDR3 nucleotides read TGTGCCAGCAGCCGGGAAAAACTGTTTTTT.